Sequencing of this T cell receptor (beta chain) was carried out in a study of OX40 agonist ivuxolimab in advanced cancers. Study overall: Ivuxolimab is a fully human IgG2 antibody that activates OX40 (CD134). Among those enrolled, mean age was roughly 62 years (range 23 to 79) and approximately 83% were male.

V was clipped by 3 bases and J by 3 bases; unmatched bases: 13. This CDR3 spans 16 amino acids. Germline CDR1 reads GTSNPN; CDR2 reads SVGIG (reference sequence). Autoimmune disease history or systemic immunosuppression disqualified patients. As for this clone: The target antigen is unknown.

General observations from the study: The mean number of expanded clones was higher in CD8+ T cells than in CD4+.

Produced via immunoSEQ multiplex PCR; TCRdb's table is partial and in-frame only. The table includes approximately 110,000 clones, 85% to 95% detected once. The origin of this receptor is an adult with an advanced solid tumor such as melanoma, head and neck, liver or kidney cancer. Sequenced here: CD4+ or CD8+ T cells sorted from blood, sampled in a trial of the OX40 agonist ivuxolimab. The chain uses TRBV30 and TRBJ1-1, with 7 nucleotides matching TRBD1. This chain's CDR3 is CAWSKALGGLYTEAFF. The CDR3 bases are TGTGCCTGGAGCAAAGCCCTAGGGGGCTTGTACACTGAAGCTTTCTTT.